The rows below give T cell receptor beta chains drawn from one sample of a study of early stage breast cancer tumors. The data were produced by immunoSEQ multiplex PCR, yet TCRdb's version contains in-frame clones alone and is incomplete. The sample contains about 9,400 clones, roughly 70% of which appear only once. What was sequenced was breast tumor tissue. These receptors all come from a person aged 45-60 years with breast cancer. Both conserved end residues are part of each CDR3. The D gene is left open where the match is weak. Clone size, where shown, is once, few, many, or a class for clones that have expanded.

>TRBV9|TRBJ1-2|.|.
CAIELQVNYGYTF
TGTGCCATCGAGCTACAGGTTAACTATGGCTACACCTTC
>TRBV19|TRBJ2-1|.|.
CASSIFRGTSYNEQFF
TGTGCCAGTAGTATTTTCAGGGGGACTAGCTACAATGAGCAGTTCTTC
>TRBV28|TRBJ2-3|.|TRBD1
CASSLDRASTDTQYF
TGTGCCAGCAGTCTGGACAGGGCCAGCACAGATACGCAGTATTTT
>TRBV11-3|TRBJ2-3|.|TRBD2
CASSLGAGSGGSQYF
TGTGCCAGCAGCTTAGGGGCGGGGTCGGGGGGTTCGCAGTATTTT
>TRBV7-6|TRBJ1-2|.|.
CASSLAPRGYGYTF
TGTGCCAGCAGCTTAGCGCCCAGGGGCTATGGCTACACCTTC
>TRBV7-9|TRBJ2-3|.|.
CASSLGRGPQYF
TGTGCCAGCAGCTTAGGACGCGGGCCGCAGTATTTT
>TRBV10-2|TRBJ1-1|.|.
CASSEPLGQGNTEAFF
TGCGCCAGCAGTGAGCCCTTAGGGCAGGGGAACACTGAAGCTTTCTTT
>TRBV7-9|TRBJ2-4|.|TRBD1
CASSFHAGGVSLMDIQYF
TGTGCCAGCAGCTTCCATGCAGGGGGCGTTAGTTTGATGGACATTCAGTACTTC
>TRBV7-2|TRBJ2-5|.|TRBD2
CASSPGLAGRKETQYF
TGTGCCAGCAGCCCAGGACTAGCGGGGAGGAAAGAGACCCAGTACTTC
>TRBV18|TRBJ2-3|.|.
CASSPPASTDTQYF
TGTGCCAGCTCACCACCGGCAAGCACAGATACGCAGTATTTT
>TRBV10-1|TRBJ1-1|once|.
CASSFVGTPNTEAFF
TGCGCCAGCAGTTTTGTGGGGACACCTAACACTGAAGCTTTCTTT
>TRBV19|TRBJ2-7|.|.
CASSIEGAYEQYF
TGTGCCAGTAGTATAGAGGGTGCCTACGAGCAGTACTTC
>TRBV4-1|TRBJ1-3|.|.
CASSQVGDRLVGNTIYF
TGCGCCAGCAGCCAAGTCGGGGACCGACTGGTTGGAAACACCATATATTTT
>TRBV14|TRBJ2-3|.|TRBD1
CASSLRVGQGKDTQYF
TGTGCCAGCAGTCTACGGGTGGGACAGGGAAAAGATACGCAGTATTTT
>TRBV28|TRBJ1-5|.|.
CASSLLLGNQPQHF
TGTGCCAGCAGTTTGTTGTTAGGTAATCAGCCCCAGCATTTT
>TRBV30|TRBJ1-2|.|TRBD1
CAWIGDRSYYGYTF
TGTGCCTGGATCGGGGACAGGTCGTACTATGGCTACACCTTC
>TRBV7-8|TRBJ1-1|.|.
CASRQQGTGEAFF
TGTGCCAGCAGACAACAGGGCACTGGGGAAGCTTTCTTT
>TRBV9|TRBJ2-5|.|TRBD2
CASSVEAGGYQETQYF
TGTGCCAGCAGCGTAGAAGCGGGGGGATACCAAGAGACCCAGTACTTC
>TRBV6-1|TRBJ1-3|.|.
CASSSLQTSGNTIYF
TGTGCCAGCAGTAGCCTCCAAACCTCTGGAAACACCATATATTTT
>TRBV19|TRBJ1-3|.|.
CASRDLLEGNTIYF
TGTGCCAGCCGGGACTTACTTGAGGGAAACACCATATATTTT
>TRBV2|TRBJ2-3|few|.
CARGGSDTQYF
TGTGCCAGAGGGGGTTCTGATACGCAGTATTTT
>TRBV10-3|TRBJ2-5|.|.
CAIKGNSRETQYF
TGTGCCATCAAAGGCAATTCAAGAGAGACCCAGTACTTC
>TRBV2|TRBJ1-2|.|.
CASSLGQYYGYTF
TGTGCCAGCAGTTTAGGACAGTACTATGGCTACACCTTC
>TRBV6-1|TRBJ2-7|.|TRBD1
CASSEWTGISYEQYF
TGTGCCAGCAGTGAATGGACAGGGATCTCCTACGAGCAGTACTTC
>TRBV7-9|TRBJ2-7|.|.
CASSPRTATAYEQYF
TGTGCCAGCAGCCCCAGGACCGCAACAGCCTACGAGCAGTACTTC
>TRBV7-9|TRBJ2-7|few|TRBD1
CASSGGDRKRYEQYF
TGTGCCAGCAGTGGTGGGGACAGAAAACGCTACGAGCAGTACTTC
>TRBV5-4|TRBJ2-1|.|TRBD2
CASSAELAGLNNEQFF
TGTGCCAGCAGCGCCGAACTAGCGGGGCTTAACAATGAGCAGTTCTTC
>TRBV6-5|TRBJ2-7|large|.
CASSYAASYEQYF
TGTGCCAGCAGTTACGCAGCTAGCTACGAGCAGTACTTC
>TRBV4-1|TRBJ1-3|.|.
CASRQASSGNTIYF
TGCGCCAGCAGACAGGCGAGCTCTGGAAACACCATATATTTT
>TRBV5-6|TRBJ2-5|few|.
CASSLDETQYF
TGTGCCAGCAGCTTGGACGAGACCCAGTACTTC
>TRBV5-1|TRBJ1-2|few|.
CASSSTEPTYYGYTF
TGCGCCAGCAGCTCGACAGAGCCAACTTACTATGGCTACACCTTC
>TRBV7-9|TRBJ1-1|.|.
CASSPRGLNTEAFF
TGTGCCAGCAGCCCCAGGGGTTTGAACACTGAAGCTTTCTTT
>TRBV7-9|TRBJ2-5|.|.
CASSLDTVEETQYF
TGTGCCAGCAGCTTAGATACAGTCGAAGAGACCCAGTACTTC
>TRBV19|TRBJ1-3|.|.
CASSVSRGAASGNTIYF
TGTGCCAGTAGCGTCTCGCGGGGGGCTGCCTCTGGAAACACCATATATTTT
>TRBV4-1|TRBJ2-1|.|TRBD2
CASSHGSGIYNEQFF
TGCGCCAGCAGCCATGGTAGCGGGATCTACAATGAGCAGTTCTTC
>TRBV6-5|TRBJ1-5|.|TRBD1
CASSDRGHQPQHF
TGTGCCAGCAGTGACAGGGGGCACCAGCCCCAGCATTTT
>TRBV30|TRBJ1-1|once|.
CAWSRWGASNTEAFF
TGTGCCTGGAGTCGTTGGGGGGCCAGTAACACTGAAGCTTTCTTT
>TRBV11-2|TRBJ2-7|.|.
CASSLAEGSYYEQYF
TGTGCCAGCAGCTTAGCGGAAGGAAGTTACTACGAGCAGTACTTC
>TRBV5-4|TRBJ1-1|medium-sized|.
CASSFGEDTEAFF
TGTGCCAGCAGCTTTGGGGAGGACACTGAAGCTTTCTTT
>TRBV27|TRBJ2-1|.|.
CASSLGGGDEQFF
TGTGCCAGCAGTTTAGGAGGCGGCGATGAGCAGTTCTTC
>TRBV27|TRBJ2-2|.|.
CASSFGQGGTGELFF
TGTGCCAGCAGTTTCGGGCAGGGTGGCACCGGGGAGCTGTTTTTT
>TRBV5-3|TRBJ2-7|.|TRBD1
CARSLVFPRGRREQYF
TGTGCCAGAAGCTTGGTCTTCCCGAGGGGGCGTCGCGAGCAGTACTTC
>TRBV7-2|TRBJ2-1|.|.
CASSPRAGEQFF
TGTGCCAGCAGCCCCCGGGCCGGGGAGCAGTTCTTC
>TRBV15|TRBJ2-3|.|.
CATSRDGTDTQYF
TGTGCCACCAGCAGAGATGGGACGGATACGCAGTATTTT
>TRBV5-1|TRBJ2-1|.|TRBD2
CASSPYGLAGEGGEQFF
TGCGCCAGCAGCCCCTACGGACTAGCGGGAGAGGGCGGTGAGCAGTTCTTC
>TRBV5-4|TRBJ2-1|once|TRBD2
CASSLVAGASEQFF
TGTGCCAGCAGCTTGGTTGCGGGAGCTAGTGAGCAGTTCTTC
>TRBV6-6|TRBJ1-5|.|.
CASSYSRAQFLVPQHF
TGTGCCAGCAGTTACTCAAGAGCTCAGTTCTTAGTTCCCCAGCATTTT
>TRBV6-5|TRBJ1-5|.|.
CASSYSPRAQPQHF
TGTGCCAGCAGTTACTCGCCCAGGGCACAGCCCCAGCATTTT
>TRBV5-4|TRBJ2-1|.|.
CASSLVGGASYNEQFF
TGTGCCAGCAGCTTGGTCGGCGGGGCCTCCTACAATGAGCAGTTCTTC
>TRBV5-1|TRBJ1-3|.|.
CASSLFLTGSSGNTIYF
TGCGCCAGCAGCTTGTTCCTAACAGGGAGCTCTGGAAACACCATATATTTT
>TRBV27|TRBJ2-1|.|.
CASSSPPQGYLNEQFF
TGTGCCAGCAGCTCACCCCCACAAGGGTATTTGAATGAGCAGTTCTTC
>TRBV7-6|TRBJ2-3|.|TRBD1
CASSLGTGGSDTQYF
TGTGCCAGCAGCTTGGGGACAGGGGGTTCAGATACGCAGTATTTT
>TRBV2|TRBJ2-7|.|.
CASSGLGLGSEQYF
TGTGCCAGCAGCGGCCTGGGACTGGGAAGCGAGCAGTACTTC
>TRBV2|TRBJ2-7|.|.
CASSGRASSYEQYF
TGTGCCAGCAGTGGCCGGGCAAGCTCCTACGAGCAGTACTTC
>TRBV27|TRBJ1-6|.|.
CASSLLQGNSPLHF
TGTGCCAGCAGTTTACTACAGGGTAATTCACCCCTCCACTTT
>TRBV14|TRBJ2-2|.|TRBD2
CASSQYIGLAGANTGELFF
TGTGCCAGCAGTCAGTACATTGGGCTAGCGGGAGCGAACACCGGGGAGCTGTTTTTT
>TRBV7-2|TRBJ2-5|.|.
CASSRGAQETQYF
TGTGCCAGCAGCCGGGGGGCACAGGAGACCCAGTACTTC